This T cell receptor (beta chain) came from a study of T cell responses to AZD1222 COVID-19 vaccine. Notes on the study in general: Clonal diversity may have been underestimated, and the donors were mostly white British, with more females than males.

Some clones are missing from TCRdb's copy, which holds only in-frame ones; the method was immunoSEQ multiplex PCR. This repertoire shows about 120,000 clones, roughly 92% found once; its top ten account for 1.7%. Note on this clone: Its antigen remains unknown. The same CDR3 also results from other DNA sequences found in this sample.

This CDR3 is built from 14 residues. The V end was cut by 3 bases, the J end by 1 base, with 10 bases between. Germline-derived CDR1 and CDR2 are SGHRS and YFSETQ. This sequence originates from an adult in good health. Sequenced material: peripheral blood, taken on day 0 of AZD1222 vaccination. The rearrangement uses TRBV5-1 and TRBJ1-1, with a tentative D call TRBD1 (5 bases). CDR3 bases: TGCGCCAGCAGCTCCGGACACCAGAACACTGAAGCTTTCTTT. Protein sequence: CASSSGHQNTEAFF.